These T cell receptor beta chains were read from a single sample in a study of blood T cell repertoires in COVID-19. Here immunoSEQ multiplex PCR was the method, and the copy in TCRdb shows in-frame clones only, minus some. The sample carries around 130,000 clones, 65% to 85% recorded once. The sample consisted of peripheral blood. The receptors shown here come from a man in his sixties or seventies with acute or convalescent COVID-19. The CDR3 runs from the conserved cysteine through the conserved F or W. D genes are given only for firm matches. Clone size, where shown, is once, few, many, or a class for clones that have expanded.

TRBJ1-4	NA	TRBD1	TRBV6-5	CASSKTGGLREKLFF	TGTGCCAGCAGTAAGACAGGGGGCCTTAGGGAAAAACTGTTTTTT
TRBJ1-2	few	NA	TRBV6-1	CASSEGGPANYGYTF	TGTGCCAGCAGTGAAGGGGGGCCAGCTAACTATGGCTACACCTTC
TRBJ1-2	NA	NA	TRBV6-6	CASSSDRNYGYTF	TGTGCCAGCAGTTCAGACAGGAACTATGGCTACACCTTC
TRBJ1-2	NA	NA	TRBV5-6	CASSLAGFVNYGYTF	TGTGCCAGCAGCTTGGCGGGGTTTGTGAACTATGGCTACACCTTC
TRBJ2-1	once	TRBD1	TRBV11-3	CASSLEGTGKGEQFF	TGTGCCAGCAGCTTAGAAGGGACAGGGAAAGGGGAGCAGTTCTTC
TRBJ1-1	NA	TRBD1	TRBV6-5	CASSKDRMNTEAFF	TGTGCCAGCAGTAAGGACAGGATGAACACTGAAGCTTTCTTT
TRBJ1-2	NA	NA	TRBV4-1	CASSWRGGDYGYTF	TGCGCCAGCAGCTGGCGGGGAGGGGACTATGGCTACACCTTC
TRBJ1-6	NA	TRBD1	TRBV11-2	CASSPGQGQSPLHF	TGTGCCAGCAGCCCCGGACAGGGGCAATCACCCCTCCACTTT
TRBJ1-1	NA	TRBD1	TRBV7-2	CASSSDRGGYSEAFF	TGTGCCAGCAGCTCGGACAGGGGCGGGTACTCTGAAGCTTTCTTT
TRBJ1-4	NA	NA	TRBV19	CASTLSGFGEKLFF	TGTGCCAGTACCCTATCGGGGTTTGGTGAAAAACTGTTTTTT
TRBJ1-2	NA	NA	TRBV7-9	CASSSRRRGEGQGYTF	TGTGCCAGCAGCTCCAGGCGCAGGGGCGAAGGGCAAGGCTACACCTTC
TRBJ1-1	NA	NA	TRBV5-4	CASSLDTGRNTEAFF	TGTGCCAGCAGCTTGGATACAGGGCGGAACACTGAAGCTTTCTTT
TRBJ2-3	NA	NA	TRBV9	CASSVGYITDTQYF	TGTGCCAGCAGCGTAGGTTACATCACAGATACGCAGTATTTT
TRBJ2-4	NA	NA	TRBV27	CASPARGF	TGTGCCAGTCCGGCCCGGGGCTTC
TRBJ2-3	NA	NA	TRBV10-1	CASSQSDPRDTQYF	TGCGCCAGCAGTCAGAGCGACCCGCGAGATACGCAGTATTTT
TRBJ1-6	NA	TRBD1	TRBV28	CASRSRDRGSPLHF	TGTGCCAGCAGAAGCCGGGACAGGGGTTCACCCCTCCACTTT
TRBJ1-3	few	NA	TRBV4-1	CASSQSTGGGNTIYF	TGCGCCAGCAGCCAGTCGACAGGAGGAGGAAACACCATATATTTT
TRBJ2-6	NA	TRBD1	TRBV2	CARSVPGQRSGANVLTF	TGTGCCAGGAGTGTACCGGGACAGAGGTCTGGGGCCAACGTCCTGACTTTC
TRBJ2-7	NA	NA	TRBV15	CATSRPGQYEQYF	TGTGCCACCAGCAGGCCGGGACAATACGAGCAGTACTTC
TRBJ1-2	NA	NA	TRBV18	CASSPPSRQALPDGYTF	TGTGCCAGCTCACCACCTAGTCGACAGGCGCTCCCGGATGGCTACACCTTC
TRBJ1-1	NA	NA	TRBV28	CASRAGAINTEAFF	TGTGCCAGCCGGGCAGGGGCGATAAACACTGAAGCTTTCTTT
TRBJ2-3	NA	NA	TRBV7-9	CASSLAGLVDTQYF	TGTGCCAGCAGCTTGGCGGGCTTAGTAGATACGCAGTATTTT
TRBJ1-2	NA	NA	TRBV18	CASKGLRTDTGYTF	TGTGCCAGCAAGGGTCTAAGGACGGACACCGGCTACACCTTC
TRBJ1-6	NA	NA	TRBV14	CASSQSDRISPLHF	TGTGCCAGCAGCCAATCCGACAGGATCTCACCCCTCCACTTT
TRBJ2-2	NA	TRBD2	TRBV11-2	CASSFRGGFGGELFF	TGTGCCAGCAGCTTTCGCGGGGGGTTCGGCGGGGAGCTGTTTTTT
TRBJ2-2	NA	NA	TRBV28	CASSFLQGFAGELFF	TGTGCCAGCAGTTTTCTCCAGGGTTTTGCCGGGGAGCTGTTTTTT
TRBJ2-2	NA	NA	TRBV5-1	CASSPLPRGTGELFF	TGCGCCAGCAGCCCGCTCCCCAGGGGCACCGGGGAGCTGTTTTTT
TRBJ1-1	NA	NA	TRBV30	CAWSPGGAEAFF	TGTGCCTGGAGTCCCGGCGGCGCTGAAGCTTTCTTT
TRBJ1-4	NA	NA	TRBV30	CAWSVGLAQGYEKLFF	TGTGCCTGGAGTGTAGGGCTGGCGCAGGGGTATGAAAAACTGTTTTTT